Below are 32 T cell receptor beta chains sequenced from a single sample in a study of technical replicates of blood from several donors. Method: immunoSEQ multiplex PCR; TCRdb's copy keeps in-frame clones and lacks some. The table includes roughly 57,000 clones, about 95% detected once. The specimen was PBMCs. Receptors were obtained from a human donor in good health. Some clones in this sample may be carry-over from other donors' samples.

The chain recombines TRBV19 with TRBJ1-2; D is uncertain. CDR1 LNHDA and CDR2 SQIVND come from the germline V gene (reference sequence). V was trimmed by 7 bases and J by 3 bases, leaving 12 bases between them. The CDR3 spans 13 residues. The CDR3 is CASKRGGHYGYTF. In DNA, the CDR3 is TGTGCCAGTAAACGGGGAGGACACTATGGCTACACCTTC.

This CDR3 is CASSEREGADTQYF. The CDR3 DNA follows: TGTGCCAGCAGTGAGCGGGAGGGGGCAGATACGCAGTATTTT. The V and J genes are TRBV6-4 and TRBJ2-3; the match to TRBD2 covers 9 bases. The V segment lost 3 bases and the J segment 4 bases; nucleotides outside the gene matches: 2. There are 14 residues in the CDR3. CDR1 is MRHNA and CDR2 is SNTAGT in the germline V gene.

V is TRBV6-5 and J is TRBJ1-2, with TRBD1 matching 8 bases. This CDR3 spans 14 amino acids. Trimming removed 4 bases from V and 7 bases from J; junction bases left unmatched: 8. Germline-derived CDR1 and CDR2 are MNHEY and SVGAGI. Here the CDR3 DNA reads TGTGCCAGCAGTTTCCGGGACAGGTGGTCTGGCTACACCTTC. Translation gives CASSFRDRWSGYTF.

CDR3 in DNA: TGTGCCAGCAGTGAAAGGGGGGGTTTAACCCTCCACTTT. This gives the protein CASSERGGLTLHF. The rearrangement joins TRBV6-1 to TRBJ1-6, with D perhaps TRBD1 (6 bases). V gave up 2 bases and J gave up 14 bases, with 13 bases separating them. The germline V gene has CDR1 MNHNS and CDR2 SASEGT. The CDR3 extends over 13 amino acids.

Here the CDR3 reads CASSLQFNEKLFF. The CDR3 coding sequence is TGTGCCAGCAGCTTACAGTTTAATGAAAAACTGTTTTTT. The rearrangement uses TRBV5-6 and TRBJ1-4; the D is unclear. Germline CDR1 is SGHDT and CDR2 is YYEEEE. CDR3 length: 13 residues. V was pared by 2 bases and J by 4 bases, with 6 bases between.

The rearrangement uses TRBV6-5 and TRBJ1-5; possibly TRBD1 for D (6 bases). With 6 bases removed from V and 0 bases from J, the gap between germline ends came to 9 bases. CDR1 MNHEY and CDR2 SVGAGI come from the germline V gene. The CDR3 has 14 residues. The CDR3 DNA sequence: TGTGCCAGCAGCCCACAGGGTAGCAATCAGCCCCAGCATTTT. Translating gives CASSPQGSNQPQHF.

The chain employs TRBV5-1 and TRBJ1-1, with TRBD1 matching over 9 bases. J lost 4 bases, V lost 2 bases, and 3 bases had no gene match. Germline loops: CDR1 SGHRS, CDR2 YFSETQ. The CDR3 loop spans 14 amino acids. The chain's CDR3 is CASSFRDRVTEAFF. Here the CDR3 DNA reads TGCGCCAGCAGCTTCCGGGACAGGGTCACTGAAGCTTTCTTT.

In its sample, this clone was seen once. The chain couples TRBV2 to TRBJ2-1; D is uncertain. The CDR3 loop spans 15 amino acids. V shed 6 bases and J shed 6 bases, with 18 bases lying between them. Germline CDR1 SNHLY, CDR2 FYNNEI. The CDR3 nucleotides are TGTGCCAGCAGGGAAACTACTGCTCCAACCAATGAGCAGTTCTTC. Protein product: CASRETTAPTNEQFF.

The rearrangement links TRBV5-4 to TRBJ1-1, with 7 bases lining up with TRBD1. Germline V CDR1 and CDR2: SGHNT, YYREEE (reference sequence). This CDR3 has 16 residues. Germline trimming cut 4 bases from V and 3 bases from J; bases unmatched to any gene: 12. This CDR3 reads CASSPRQGRADTEAFF. The CDR3 coding sequence is TGTGCCAGCAGCCCTAGACAGGGAAGGGCTGACACTGAAGCTTTCTTT.

This chain links TRBV9 with TRBJ2-3, with D maybe TRBD2 (5 bases). Germline V gives CDR1 SGDLS, CDR2 YYNGEE. The CDR3 contains 16 residues. The ends were cut back, 0 bases at V and 0 bases at J, with 11 bases in the middle. This CDR3 is CASSVGQRRSTDTQYF. The CDR3 bases are TGTGCCAGCAGCGTAGGCCAGCGGAGAAGCACAGATACGCAGTATTTT.

The chain couples TRBV6-1 to TRBJ2-5; D ambiguous. V lost 7 bases to trimming and J lost 9 bases, with 18 bases between them. CDR1 MNHNS and CDR2 SASEGT come from the germline V gene. CDR3 size: 13 residues. CDR3 residues: CASISDPRLAQYF. CDR3 nucleotide sequence: TGTGCCAGCATTAGTGACCCCAGGCTGGCCCAGTACTTC.

The chain carries TRBV7-2 and TRBJ2-1, with D tentatively TRBD2 (6 bases). Trimming cost V 5 bases and J 0 bases, with 14 bases left between them. CDR3 length: 16 residues. The germline gives CDR1 SGHTA, CDR2 FQGNSA. The CDR3 loop reads CASSPPGLTSYNEQFF. The CDR3 nucleotides read TGTGCCAGCAGCCCCCCGGGACTTACCTCCTACAATGAGCAGTTCTTC.

V usage is TRBV6-6 and J usage is TRBJ2-7; TRBD2 agrees at 10 bases. V lost 5 bases and J lost 2; bases outside the gene matches: 9. The CDR3 is made up of 16 amino acids. CDR1 is MNHNY and CDR2 is SVGAGI in the germline V gene (reference sequence). This CDR3 is CASSPISGLAAYEQYF. The CDR3 nucleotides read TGTGCCAGCAGTCCCATATCCGGACTAGCGGCCTACGAGCAGTACTTC.

The chain couples TRBV6-5 to TRBJ2-1; 8 bases are shared with TRBD2. The V gene end was trimmed by 7 bases and the J gene end by 10 bases; junction bases not matched to a gene: 6. The CDR3 contains 12 residues. Germline V gene lookup returns CDR1 MNHEY and CDR2 SVGAGI. The CDR3 nucleotides are TGTGCCAGCACCACGACGGGAGGGGAGCAGTTCTTC. Its translation: CASTTTGGEQFF.

This chain uses TRBV29-1 with TRBJ2-7; the match to TRBD1 covers 10 bases. The trim removed 6 bases at V and 7 bases at J, leaving 12 bases unmatched. This CDR3 spans 14 amino acids. CDR1 is SQVTM and CDR2 is ANQGSEA in the germline V gene. As DNA, the CDR3 is TGCAGCGTCGAGACCGGGACAGGGGATTGGGAGCAGTACTTC. Its protein product is CSVETGTGDWEQYF.

Written as DNA, the CDR3 is TGTGCCAGCCAGGGACAGAACGATTTTGAAGCTTTCTTT. This encodes CASQGQNDFEAFF. The chain links TRBV10-3 to TRBJ1-1; the match to TRBD1 covers 7 bases. After removal of 10 bases from V and 7 bases from J, the junction contained 12 bases not matched to a gene. Germline CDR1 is ENHRY and CDR2 is SYGVKD. This CDR3 has 13 amino acids.

This chain connects TRBV11-2 to TRBJ2-2; D might be TRBD2 (6 bases). There are 15 residues in the CDR3. V was trimmed by 7 bases and J by 5 bases, leaving 17 bases between them. Germline CDR1 is SGHAT and CDR2 is FQNNGV. CDR3 region: CASTPTGTRTGELFF. In DNA, the CDR3 is TGTGCCAGCACTCCCACCGGGACTCGGACCGGGGAGCTGTTTTTT.

By proportion, this clone is medium-sized. The chain joins TRBV4-3 to TRBJ2-1; 11 nucleotides line up with TRBD1. The CDR3 is 15 amino acids. Germline trimming cut 1 base from V and 7 bases from J; bases unmatched to any gene: 3. Germline V lookup: CDR1 LGHNA, CDR2 YSLEER. CDR3 sequence (DNA): TGCGCCAGCAGCCAAGGGACAGGGGGCGGGAATGAGCAGTTCTTC. Residues: CASSQGTGGGNEQFF.

The rearrangement uses TRBV10-3 and TRBJ2-5; D is unresolved. The germline V and J ends were trimmed by 4 bases and 0 bases, with 6 bases remaining between them. Germline CDR1 and CDR2: ENHRY and SYGVKD. CDR3 size: 13 residues. Here the CDR3 DNA reads TGTGCCATCAGTGTCAGGTACCAAGAGACCCAGTACTTC. It is translated as CAISVRYQETQYF.

The chain uses TRBV7-9 and TRBJ1-2; D is ambiguous. The CDR3 extends over 12 amino acids. The germline V gene encodes CDR1 SEHNR and CDR2 FQNEAQ (reference sequence). Trimming removed 5 bases at V and 11 bases at J, with 15 bases between. The CDR3 DNA reads TGTGCCAGCAGCGCACAGACACAGCCTTACACCTTC. Amino acid sequence: CASSAQTQPYTF.

This clone was observed once. The V gene is TRBV4-3, the J gene TRBJ2-1; 7 nucleotides line up with TRBD2. CDR1 is LGHNA, CDR2 YSLEER, per germline. Trimming cost V 4 bases and J 0 bases; bases outside gene matches: 9. This CDR3 comprises 17 residues. The chain's CDR3 is CASSPSYRTSSYNEQFF. The DNA for the CDR3 is TGCGCCAGCAGCCCATCGTATCGGACTAGCTCCTACAATGAGCAGTTCTTC.

Concerning this clone: The sample carries other DNA sequences with the same CDR3. This chain's CDR3 is CASSQGTGANTGELFF. The CDR3 coding sequence is TGCGCCAGCAGCCAAGGAACAGGGGCGAACACCGGGGAGCTGTTTTTT. V gene TRBV4-3 combines with J gene TRBJ2-2; 7 positions match TRBD1. Unmatched junction bases numbered 2, after V lost 1 base and J lost 0 bases. The CDR3 consists of 16 residues. Germline CDR1 and CDR2: LGHNA and YSLEER.

The J gene is TRBJ1-1, the V gene TRBV19; a weak D match, TRBD1 (5 bases). CDR1 is LNHDA and CDR2 is SQIVND in the germline V gene (reference sequence). This CDR3 comprises 15 residues. Deletions cut 3 bases from V and 4 bases from J, with 15 bases between. The CDR3, as DNA: TGTGCCAGTAGTATTAGATCCCAGGGCGCCACTGAAGCTTTCTTT. As protein: CASSIRSQGATEAFF.

This chain joins TRBV7-9 and TRBJ2-5; 8 bases are shared with TRBD1. Germline trimming cut 1 base from V and 3 bases from J; bases unmatched to any gene: 1. Germline CDR1 SEHNR, CDR2 FQNEAQ (reference sequence). There are 14 residues in the CDR3. CDR3 sequence reads: CASSLEDREETQYF. The CDR3 DNA follows: TGTGCCAGCAGCTTAGAGGACAGGGAAGAGACCCAGTACTTC.

This chain links TRBV6-1 with TRBJ2-7; D is perhaps TRBD1 (5 bases). V was clipped by 5 bases and J by 3 bases, with 17 bases between them. Germline V gives CDR1 MNHNS, CDR2 SASEGT. This CDR3 comprises 15 residues. The CDR3 sequence: CASSSKGRGDYEQYF. The DNA of the CDR3 is TGTGCCAGCAGTAGTAAGGGGCGTGGGGACTACGAGCAGTACTTC.

The chain carries TRBV7-9 and TRBJ2-5; 7 bases map to TRBD1. The germline V gene has CDR1 SEHNR and CDR2 FQNEAQ (reference sequence). CDR3 length: 15 amino acids. The junction had 2 bases not matched to a gene; V was cut back by 1 base and J by 0 bases. CDR3 region: CASSLGRGYQETQYF. The CDR3 nucleotides are TGTGCCAGCAGCTTAGGCAGGGGGTACCAAGAGACCCAGTACTTC.

The chain uses TRBV7-2 and TRBJ2-7; 7 nucleotides align to TRBD1. Germline values: CDR1 SGHTA, CDR2 FQGNSA. There are 13 residues in the CDR3. The J segment lost 5 bases and the V segment lost 4 bases, leaving 5 bases of the junction unmatched. The CDR3 spells CASSSLQGNEQYF. The CDR3 DNA reads TGTGCCAGCAGCTCTTTACAGGGGAACGAGCAGTACTTC.

This clone was found once. This chain uses TRBV27 with TRBJ1-5, with TRBD1 matching over 7 bases. The V segment lost 6 bases and the J segment 0 bases; nucleotides outside the gene matches: 11. Germline V CDR1 and CDR2: MNHEY, SMNVEV (reference sequence). CDR3 length equals 17 residues. The CDR3 bases are TGTGCCAGCAGGCAGGGGGGAAAGGTTTATAGCAATCAGCCCCAGCATTTT. The encoded protein is CASRQGGKVYSNQPQHF.

This chain connects TRBV10-3 to TRBJ2-2, with D possibly being TRBD1 (5 bases). CDR3 size: 13 residues. The germline gives CDR1 ENHRY, CDR2 SYGVKD. Deletions cut 4 bases from V and 4 bases from J, with 7 bases between. CDR3 DNA: TGTGCCATCAGTGCAGGGCTCACCGGGGAGCTGTTTTTT. This encodes CAISAGLTGELFF.

This rearrangement joins TRBV11-3 to TRBJ2-3, with TRBD1 identical over 8 bases. CDR1 and CDR2 from the germline V gene are SGHNT and YENEEA. This CDR3 comprises 16 residues. V dropped 1 base and J dropped 4; count of bases not matched to a gene: 7. The CDR3 bases are TGTGCCAGCAGCTTAGGCGGACAGGGCAGGGCAGATACGCAGTATTTT. This encodes CASSLGGQGRADTQYF.

The table lists this clone with a count of one. The chain has TRBV6-5 and TRBJ2-7; 8 nucleotides agree with TRBD2. Unmatched junction bases numbered 1, after V lost 6 bases and J lost 3 bases. Germline loops: CDR1 MNHEY, CDR2 SVGAGI. This CDR3 is built from 12 residues. This chain's CDR3 is CASSGGDYEQYF. In nucleotides, the CDR3 is TGTGCCAGCAGCGGGGGGGACTACGAGCAGTACTTC.

This chain links TRBV6-4 with TRBJ1-2; TRBD1 might be the D (6 bases). The CDR3 consists of 12 residues. Trimming removed 8 bases from V and 2 bases from J, with 9 bases in between. The germline V gene has CDR1 MRHNA and CDR2 SNTAGT. CDR3 nucleotides: TGTGCCAGCGGGGACATAAACTATGGCTACACCTTC. This codes for CASGDINYGYTF.